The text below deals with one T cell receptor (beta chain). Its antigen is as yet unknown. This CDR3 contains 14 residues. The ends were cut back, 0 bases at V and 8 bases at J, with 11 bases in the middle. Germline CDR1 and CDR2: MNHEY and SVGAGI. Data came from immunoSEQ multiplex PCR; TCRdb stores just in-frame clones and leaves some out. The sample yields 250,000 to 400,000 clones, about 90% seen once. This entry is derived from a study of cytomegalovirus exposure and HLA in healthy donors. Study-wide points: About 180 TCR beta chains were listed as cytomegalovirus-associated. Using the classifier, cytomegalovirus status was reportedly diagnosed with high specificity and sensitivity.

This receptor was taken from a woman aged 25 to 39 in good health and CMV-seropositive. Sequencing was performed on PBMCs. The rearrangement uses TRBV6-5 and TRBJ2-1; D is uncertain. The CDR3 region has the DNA TGTGCCAGCAGTTACTCGGGTCTGGCCCATGAGCAGTTCTTC. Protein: CASSYSGLAHEQFF.